The clone carrying this TCR beta chain was detected many times. CDR1 MNHNY and CDR2 SVGAGI come from the germline V gene (reference sequence). Trimming took 7 bases from V and 4 from J, leaving 6 bases between them. This CDR3 is 11 amino acids long. This specimen belongs to a study of T cells after yellow fever vaccination. Study-wide background: Fractions of limited cellularity were prepared by means of SMART-Seq v4 Ultra Low Input. General study results and limits: Bulk-population clonotypes that are abundant could appear as contaminants in FACS-sorted repertoires. Booster samples showed a return of most primary-vaccination clones (approximately 95% CD4, over 70% CD8). A weaker but faster secondary response was observed, peaking on day 5 versus 15.

TCRdb recomputed calls from the 5' RACE reads with MiXCR, one row per CDR3 protein. The table lists roughly 48,000 distinct CDR3 sequences, more than 6.5% of them singletons. This sequence originates from a man between 18 and 35 years old who received the YFV17D yellow fever vaccine. The material was CD8+ T cells not binding an NS4B(214-222) dextramer, sorted from PBMCs, obtained 45 days after the first yellow fever vaccination. V gene TRBV6-6 combines with J gene TRBJ2-3; the D is unclear. The CDR3 sequence is CASKVADTQYF. The CDR3 DNA reads as TGTGCCAGCAAGGTGGCAGATACGCAGTATTTT.